Listed below are T cell receptor beta chains from one sample, sequenced in a study of blood T cell repertoires in COVID-19. Produced via immunoSEQ multiplex PCR; TCRdb's table is partial and in-frame only. Among about 210,000 clones listed, approximately 84% were seen once. Sequencing input: peripheral blood. The receptors were sampled from a woman in her forties or fifties with active or convalescent COVID-19. CDR3s include the opening cysteine and the closing phenylalanine or tryptophan. D genes are given only for firm matches. The size of a clone is reported for some rows only, either as once, few or many, or as a class for expanded clones.

>TRBJ1-4|-|TRBV7-8|-
TGTGCCAGCAGCTTCAGGGAGAGGGGGGAAAAACTGTTTTTT
CASSFRERGEKLFF
>TRBJ2-7|-|TRBV29-1|-
TGCAGCGTTGAAGGCGGTTACCCCTACGAGCAGTACTTC
CSVEGGYPYEQYF
>TRBJ2-3|TRBD2|TRBV18|-
TGTGCCAGCTCACCGACTAGCGGGGCCACAGATACGCAGTATTTT
CASSPTSGATDTQYF
>TRBJ1-2|-|TRBV28|-
TGTGCCAGCGGGTCGCGCGCAGGGCGAGGCTACACCTTC
CASGSRAGRGYTF
>TRBJ1-4|-|TRBV2|few
TGTGCCAGCAGTGAGTTCACAGGGAATGAAAAACTGTTTTTT
CASSEFTGNEKLFF
>TRBJ2-1|TRBD2|TRBV7-9|-
TGTGCCAGCAGCCAGCGGGAGGGGTCGTACAATGAGCAGTTCTTC
CASSQREGSYNEQFF
>TRBJ1-3|TRBD1|TRBV11-2|-
TGTGCCAGCAGCTCAGGGGGGACAGCTGGAAACACCATATATTTT
CASSSGGTAGNTIYF
>TRBJ1-3|TRBD1|TRBV27|-
TGTGCCAGCAGTCCGTGGGGACAGGGAAACACCATATATTTT
CASSPWGQGNTIYF
>TRBJ2-5|TRBD2|TRBV6-5|once
TGTGCCAGCAGTTACTCACTAGCGGGGGGACCGGAGACCCAGTACTTC
CASSYSLAGGPETQYF
>TRBJ2-1|-|TRBV7-2|-
TGTGCCAGCAGCCACAGCTCCTACAATGAGCAGTTCTTC
CASSHSSYNEQFF
>TRBJ2-2|-|TRBV12-3/TRBV12-4|-
TGTGCCAGCAACCGGAGAACTCCCGGGGAGCTGTTTTTT
CASNRRTPGELFF
>TRBJ2-2|-|TRBV5-1|-
TGCGCCAGCAGCTTGGTTTCCGGGAACACCGGGGAGCTGTTTTTT
CASSLVSGNTGELFF
>TRBJ1-2|TRBD1|TRBV7-2|-
TGTGCCAGCAGCTCGGGACAGGGTTATGGCTACACCTTC
CASSSGQGYGYTF
>TRBJ1-6|TRBD1|TRBV6-5|-
TGTGCCAGCAGTAAGGGACAGAATAATTCACCCCTCCACTTT
CASSKGQNNSPLHF
>TRBJ1-1|TRBD1|TRBV5-1|-
TGCGCCAGCAGCGTAAAATGGGACAGGGTCAACACTGAAGCTTTCTTT
CASSVKWDRVNTEAFF
>TRBJ1-6|-|TRBV5-1|-
TGCGCCAGCAGCCCGGACCCACAGGGTTCACCCCTCCACTTT
CASSPDPQGSPLHF
>TRBJ1-5|TRBD1|TRBV2|-
TGTGCCAGCAGTCAGGACAGGGGGCTAGGTCAGCCCCAGCATTTT
CASSQDRGLGQPQHF
>TRBJ1-1|TRBD1|TRBV7-2|-
TGTGCCAGCAGCTCTGACAGGGGGTTTCCCAACGACATGAACACTGAAGCTTTCTTT
CASSSDRGFPNDMNTEAFF
>TRBJ1-1|-|TRBV5-1|-
TGCGCCAGCAGCAGCAGGGTCGCGAACACTGAAGCTTTCTTT
CASSSRVANTEAFF
>TRBJ2-3|TRBD1|TRBV28|-
TGTGCCAGCAGCACCCCGGGACAGGGGGGGGATACGCAGTATTTT
CASSTPGQGGDTQYF
>TRBJ2-3|-|TRBV24-1|-
TGTGCCACCAGTGATTTCGGGGGGCCTGGCACAGATACGCAGTATTTT
CATSDFGGPGTDTQYF
>TRBJ2-7|TRBD2|TRBV4-2|-
TGTGCCAGCAGCCAAGATAATCCTCCGATGGGGCTAGCGGGAGTTTACGAGCAGTACTTC
CASSQDNPPMGLAGVYEQYF
>TRBJ1-1|-|TRBV7-6|-
TGTGCCAGCAGCTTAAATCAGATTGAAGCTTTCTTT
CASSLNQIEAFF
>TRBJ2-5|TRBD2|TRBV4-1|-
TGCGCCAGCAGCCAAGGCCGGACTAGCGGGAGGGCCCGAGAGACCCAGTACTTC
CASSQGRTSGRARETQYF
>TRBJ2-2|-|TRBV18|-
TGTGCCAGCTCACCCCAGGGCCCCGGGGAGCTGTTTTTT
CASSPQGPGELFF
>TRBJ2-1|-|TRBV28|-
TGTGCCAGCAGTTTTAAACTAGTATACAATGAGCAGTTCTTC
CASSFKLVYNEQFF
>TRBJ2-1|-|TRBV29-1|-
TGCAGCGTTGAAATAACTAACGCGAATGAGCAGTTCTTC
CSVEITNANEQFF
>TRBJ1-2|TRBD1|TRBV6-5|-
TGTGCCAGCAGAGAGACAGGGGGGACCTATGGCTACACCTTC
CASRETGGTYGYTF
>TRBJ1-2|-|TRBV24-1|-
TGTGCCACCAGTGATTTGAAGAGCGGCTACACCTTC
CATSDLKSGYTF
>TRBJ1-2|TRBD1|TRBV7-6|-
TGTGCCAGCAGCTTAAGGGGGGACAGGGTTTTACTTTTC
CASSLRGDRVLLF
>TRBJ2-5|TRBD2|TRBV7-2|-
TGTGCCAGCAGCTCGGGACTAGCGTCCCAGTACTTC
CASSSGLASQYF
>TRBJ2-1|TRBD1|TRBV28|-
TGTGCCAGCAGTTTCCCCCCCCCGGGACAGGGAATCAATGAGCAGTTCTTC
CASSFPPPGQGINEQFF
>TRBJ1-5|-|TRBV28|medium-sized
TGTGCCAGCAGTTTAGGGGAAGGGGATACGTATAGCAATCAGCCCCAGCATTTT
CASSLGEGDTYSNQPQHF
>TRBJ2-7|TRBD1|TRBV12-3/TRBV12-4|-
TGTGCCAGCAGTATTACAGGGGGGTACGAGCAGTACTTC
CASSITGGYEQYF
>TRBJ1-2|-|TRBV28|-
TGTGCCAGCAGATCCGAAGATCGAGGGTATGGCTACACCTTC
CASRSEDRGYGYTF
>TRBJ2-5|-|TRBV15|few
TGTGCCACCAGCAGAGGAGGGTTAGAGACCCAGTACTTC
CATSRGGLETQYF
>TRBJ2-5|TRBD2|TRBV5-6|-
TGTGCCAGCAGCCTGACTAGCGGGGGCCGCACAGGGGAGACCCAGTACTTC
CASSLTSGGRTGETQYF
>TRBJ1-2|-|TRBV9|-
TGTGCCAGCAGCACCGGGTTGCAGGAGGCCTGGTTTGAGGGCTACACCTTC
CASSTGLQEAWFEGYTF
>TRBJ1-1|TRBD1|TRBV5-1|-
TGCGCCAGCAGCCTACCAGGACAGGGGGCTGGAGCTTTCTTT
CASSLPGQGAGAFF
>TRBJ2-5|TRBD1|TRBV10-1|-
TGCGCCAGCAGTGGCAGGACAGGATTCGGTCGGGAGACCCAGTACTTC
CASSGRTGFGRETQYF
>TRBJ2-5|TRBD1|TRBV14|-
TGTGCCAGCAGCCAAGCAGACAGGGGTGTATTAGAGACCCAGTACTTC
CASSQADRGVLETQYF
>TRBJ1-2|TRBD1|TRBV29-1|-
TGCAGCGTGGAACAGGGGGCGAGTGGCTACACCTTC
CSVEQGASGYTF
>TRBJ2-7|TRBD1|TRBV2|-
TGTGCCAGCAGTGGCCCCGGGACAGGGTCTAGCGGTCTCTACGAGCAGTACTTC
CASSGPGTGSSGLYEQYF
>TRBJ2-1|TRBD2|TRBV19|once
TGTGCCAGTAATGGGTTGACTAGCGGCCCCTACAATGAGCAGTTCTTC
CASNGLTSGPYNEQFF
>TRBJ1-3|-|TRBV28|-
TGTGCCAGCAGTACTGGGGCAGACGGAGGAAACACCATATATTTT
CASSTGADGGNTIYF
>TRBJ2-6|-|TRBV5-1|-
TGCGCCAGCAAGGAGCCTGGTGGGGCCAACGTCCTGACTTTC
CASKEPGGANVLTF